This entry features one T cell receptor beta chain sequence. Its matching antigen is unknown. Trimming removed 4 bases from V and 5 bases from J; junction bases left unmatched: 10. Germline V gene sequence: CDR1 SGHNT, CDR2 YYREEE (reference sequence). The length of the CDR3 is 15 residues. This sample is drawn from a study of breast tumors, draining lymph nodes, adjacent tissues. Axillary draining lymph nodes of breast cancer patients supplied the node samples. Findings of the study overall: Tumors had less TCR diversity than lymph nodes, more than nontumor tissue. Tumor and nontumor repertoires were significantly more similar in luminal-like than in basal-like breast cancer. Data only fit, rather than demonstrated, lymph node origin of most tumor T cells. The data were judged consistent with most tumor T cells coming from lymph node and expanding in tumor.

TCRdb passed the multiplex PCR reads through MiXCR, listing each CDR3 protein once. This table has 200,000 or so distinct CDR3 sequences, 30% to 40% appearing once. This TCR was sampled from a female donor with breast cancer. Some clones in this sample may be carry-over from other donors' samples. The chain recombines TRBV5-4 with TRBJ2-3, with 7 bases lining up with TRBD2. The sample comprised axillary lymph node tissue. CDR3 sequence (DNA): TGTGCCAGCAGCCCAACTAGCGCGAGTGGAGATACGCAGTATTTT. Its protein product is CASSPTSASGDTQYF.